This T cell receptor (beta chain) was captured in a study of shared clonotypes between healthy human individuals. Whole-study results and caveats: Sequencing depth was expected to affect clonotype sharing among donors.

Germline CDR1 LNHDA, CDR2 SQIVND (reference sequence). The length of the CDR3 is 15 residues. The V gene end was trimmed by 8 bases and the J gene end by 3 bases; junction bases not matched to a gene: 11. The study ran the assay at deep level. PBMC DNA, left unsorted, was sequenced on ten immunoSEQ deep assay plates. Assay: immunoSEQ multiplex PCR; the TCRdb copy retains only in-frame clones and omits some. This sample has 450,000 to 550,000 clones; around 79% occur once, and the top ten carry roughly 13%. In the case of this clone: The antigen is unknown.

V is TRBV19 and J is TRBJ2-7; TRBD1 matches at 9 bases. The source material was PBMCs. The TCR sequence derives from a woman aged 40 to 50 in good health. Some clones in this sample may be carry-over from other donors' samples. The CDR3 protein is CASRPGQGKGYEQYF. As DNA, the CDR3 is TGTGCCAGTCGACCGGGACAGGGTAAGGGCTACGAGCAGTACTTC. Looking up the rest from reference TRBV19 and TRBJ2-7 gives the full variable domain: DGGITQSPKYLFRKEGQNVTLSCEQNLNHDAMYWYRQDPGQGLRLIYYSQIVNDFQKGDIAEGYSVSREKKESFPLTVTSAQKNPTAFYLCASRPGQGKGYEQYFGPGTRLTVT.